The 17 T cell receptor beta chains below all came from one sample that was sequenced in a study of OX40 agonist ivuxolimab in advanced cancers. The method was immunoSEQ multiplex PCR; TCRdb's version includes in-frame clones alone and lacks a portion of them. The sample carries roughly 61,000 clones, 88% recorded once. Here the sequenced sample was CD4+ or CD8+ T cells sorted from blood, taken in a trial of the OX40 agonist ivuxolimab. These receptors were taken from an adult with an advanced solid tumor such as melanoma, head and neck, liver or kidney cancer.

J is TRBJ1-2 and V is TRBV23-1; perhaps TRBD1 as D (5 bases). Being an ORF, TRBV23-1 has a function that is uncertain. V lost 0 bases and J lost 6, with 11 bases in between. The CDR3 runs 14 residues. The CDR3 DNA reads as TGCGCCAGCAGTCAATCGGTGGGGGACGATGGCTACACCTTC. Translation: CASSQSVGDDGYTF.

This chain connects TRBV28 to TRBJ1-5, with D possibly matching TRBD1 (6 bases). V was shortened by 5 bases and J by 6 bases, with 14 bases between the two germline ends. The CDR3 sequence is 14 residues long. CDR1 and CDR2 (germline): MDHEN, SYDVKM. CDR3 DNA sequence: TGTGCCAGCAGTCAACAGGGTACAAGTCAGCCCCAGCATTTT. It is translated as CASSQQGTSQPQHF.

V and J are TRBV2 and TRBJ1-3, with 7 bases lining up with TRBD1. The junction had 8 bases not matched to a gene; V was cut back by 5 bases and J by 4 bases. This CDR3 is 15 amino acids long. Germline loops: CDR1 SNHLY, CDR2 FYNNEI. CDR3 in DNA: TGTGCCAGCAGTCCCTCGGGGACAGACGGAAACACCATATATTTT. It translates to CASSPSGTDGNTIYF.

A single count supports this clone. The chain joins TRBV6-4 to TRBJ1-3; 7 bases are shared with TRBD1. Germline V CDR1 and CDR2: MRHNA, SNTAGT. The CDR3 loop spans 17 amino acids. Unmatched junction bases numbered 13, after V lost 4 bases and J lost 4 bases. The CDR3 reads CASSAMTGYRSGNTIYF. CDR3 coding DNA: TGTGCCAGCAGTGCCATGACAGGGTATAGGTCCGGAAACACCATATATTTT.

This clone has just a few counts. V is TRBV30 and J is TRBJ1-1; D is perhaps TRBD1 (6 bases). CDR1 GTSNPN and CDR2 SVGIG come from the germline V gene (reference sequence). The CDR3 loop spans 15 amino acids. Trimming stripped 0 bases from V and 1 base from J, with 12 bases between. This CDR3 is CAWSVGGEGNTEAFF. The CDR3 nucleotides read TGTGCCTGGAGTGTAGGGGGAGAGGGGAACACTGAAGCTTTCTTT.

This clone was seen a single time. J is TRBJ2-1 and V is TRBV18; D ambiguous. This CDR3 has 12 amino acids. The germline CDR1 and CDR2 sequences are KGHSH and LQKENI. The ends were cut back, 1 base at V and 7 bases at J, with 5 bases in the middle. The CDR3 loop reads CASSPQQNEQFF. Here the CDR3 DNA reads TGTGCCAGCTCACCACAGCAAAATGAGCAGTTCTTC.

This chain connects TRBV29-1 to TRBJ1-2; D is ambiguous. The germline gives CDR1 SQVTM, CDR2 ANQGSEA. With 4 bases removed from V and 4 bases from J, the gap between germline ends came to 10 bases. This CDR3 spans 12 amino acids. In DNA form, the CDR3 reads TGCAGCGTTGTTTGGGCCGGCTATGGCTACACCTTC. Protein product: CSVVWAGYGYTF.

CDR3 sequence: CASSTDDLTLYNEQFF. Here the CDR3 DNA reads TGTGCCAGCAGCACAGATGACTTAACTCTATACAATGAGCAGTTCTTC. The chain couples TRBV7-6 to TRBJ2-1; D is undetermined. V gave up 5 bases and J gave up 4 bases, with 18 bases separating them. CDR1 SGHVS and CDR2 FNYEAQ come from the germline V gene. The CDR3 consists of 16 residues.

The chain recombines TRBV18 with TRBJ2-1, with D uncertain. CDR3 length equals 12 residues. Germline V gene lookup returns CDR1 KGHSH and CDR2 LQKENI. V lost 0 bases and J 14 bases, leaving 11 bases between the germline ends. For the CDR3, the DNA is TGTGCCAGCTCACCACCGGGCGGTAGTGAGTTCTTC. It codes for CASSPPGGSEFF.

The rearrangement links TRBV28 to TRBJ1-2, with 10 nucleotides matching TRBD1. In germline, CDR1 is MDHEN, CDR2 SYDVKM. J was trimmed by 2 bases and V by 5 bases; bases with no gene match: 5. The CDR3 extends over 15 amino acids. The CDR3 DNA follows: TGTGCCAGCAGTGAGAGACAGGGGGCAAACTATGGCTACACCTTC. Amino acid sequence: CASSERQGANYGYTF.

The gene calls are TRBV6-1 and TRBJ2-3, with D possibly called TRBD1 or TRBD2 (7 bases each). The CDR3 runs to 15 residues. The germline CDR1 and CDR2 sequences are MNHNS and SASEGT. The germline V and J ends were trimmed by 7 bases and 2 bases, with 16 bases remaining between them. The CDR3 loop reads CASTPGGGFTDTQYF. In DNA form, the CDR3 reads TGTGCCAGCACTCCAGGGGGGGGCTTCACAGATACGCAGTATTTT.

The V call is TRBV4-1, the J call TRBJ2-6; 10 bases are shared with TRBD1. The germline CDR1 and CDR2 sequences are MGHRA and YSYEKL. The CDR3 runs 19 residues. V shed 2 bases, J shed 4 bases, and the junction held 11 bases outside the gene matches. CDR3 in amino acids: CASSQWDRGRDSGANVLTF. CDR3 nucleotides: TGCGCCAGCAGCCAATGGGACAGGGGTAGGGATTCCGGGGCCAACGTCCTGACTTTC.

This rearrangement joins TRBV5-1 to TRBJ2-7; tentatively, D is TRBD1 or TRBD2 (6 bases each). Germline CDR1 is SGHRS and CDR2 is YFSETQ. There are 14 residues in the CDR3. Between the trimmed V and J ends, which lost 4 bases and 4 bases, there was a span of 15 bases. CDR3 region: CASSPAGQIYEQYF. In nucleotides, the CDR3 is TGCGCCAGCAGCCCGGCGGGACAAATATACGAGCAGTACTTC.

V usage is TRBV6-5 and J usage is TRBJ2-7, with D unresolved. The V gene lost 0 bases and the J gene lost 0 bases, with 3 bases spanning the gap. The CDR3 runs to 13 residues. Germline V lookup: CDR1 MNHEY, CDR2 SVGAGI. This CDR3 is CASSYSASYEQYF. The CDR3 nucleotides are TGTGCCAGCAGTTACTCAGCCTCCTACGAGCAGTACTTC.

This clone was seen a single time. The gene calls are TRBV5-1 and TRBJ2-7; 11 nucleotides match TRBD2. The V gene's germline CDR1 is SGHRS and CDR2 YFSETQ. V lost 0 bases and J lost 4; bases outside the gene matches: 9. CDR3 length: 17 residues. Written as DNA, the CDR3 is TGCGCCAGCAGCTTGGCCGCGACTAGCGGGACCCTTTACGAGCAGTACTTC. It yields the protein CASSLAATSGTLYEQYF.

The chain recombines TRBV28 with TRBJ1-1; D might be TRBD1 (6 bases). CDR1 and CDR2 from the germline V gene are MDHEN and SYDVKM. The V end was cut by 8 bases, the J end by 6 bases, with 10 bases between. CDR3 length equals 11 residues. The CDR3 DNA is TGTGCCAGCGGGGGCCGGGCTGAAGCTTTCTTT. As protein: CASGGRAEAFF.

This chain links TRBV14 with TRBJ2-2; D perhaps matches TRBD1 (6 bases). This CDR3 is 13 amino acids long. The ends were cut back, 4 bases at V and 3 bases at J, with 6 bases in the middle. Germline CDR1 and CDR2: SGHDN and FVKESK. CDR3 region: CASSRQDTGELFF. The CDR3 nucleotides are TGTGCCAGCAGCCGACAGGACACCGGGGAGCTGTTTTTT.